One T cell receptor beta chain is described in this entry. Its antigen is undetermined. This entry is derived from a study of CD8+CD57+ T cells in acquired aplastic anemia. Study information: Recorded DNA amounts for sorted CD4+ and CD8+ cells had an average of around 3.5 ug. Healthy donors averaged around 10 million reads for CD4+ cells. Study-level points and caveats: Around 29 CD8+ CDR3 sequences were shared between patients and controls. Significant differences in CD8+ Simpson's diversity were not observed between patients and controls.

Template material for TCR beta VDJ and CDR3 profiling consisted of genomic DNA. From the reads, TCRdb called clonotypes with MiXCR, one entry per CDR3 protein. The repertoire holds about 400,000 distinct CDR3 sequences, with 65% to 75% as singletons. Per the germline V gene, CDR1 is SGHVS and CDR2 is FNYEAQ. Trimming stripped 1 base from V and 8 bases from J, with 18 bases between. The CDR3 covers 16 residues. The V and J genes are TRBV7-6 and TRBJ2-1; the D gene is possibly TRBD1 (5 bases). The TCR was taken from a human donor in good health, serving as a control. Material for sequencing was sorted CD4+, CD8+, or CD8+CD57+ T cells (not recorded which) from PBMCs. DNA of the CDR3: TGTGCCAGCAGCTTAGAGCAGGGTATTATTGAGGATGAGCAGTTCTTC. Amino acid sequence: CASSLEQGIIEDEQFF. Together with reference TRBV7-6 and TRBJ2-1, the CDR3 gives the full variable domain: GAGVSQSPRYKVTKRGQDVALRCDPISGHVSLYWYRQALGQGPEFLTYFNYEAQQDKSGLPNDRFSAERPEGSISTLTIQRTEQRDSAMYRCASSLEQGIIEDEQFFGPGTRLTVL.